Below, 20 T cell receptor beta chains from the same sample are listed, as sequenced in a study of blood T cell repertoires in COVID-19. Libraries were prepared by immunoSEQ multiplex PCR; TCRdb keeps only in-frame clonotypes and omits some of them. Counted here are 180,000 or so clones, roughly 86% occurring once; the ten biggest clones make up 0.99%. The material sequenced was peripheral blood. The receptors stem from a man aged 18-30 years with acute or convalescent COVID-19.

This clone appeared a single time. The chain combines TRBV4-1 with TRBJ2-3, with 16 nucleotides matching TRBD2. The germline V gene encodes CDR1 MGHRA and CDR2 YSYEKL. The V segment lost 6 bases and the J segment 14 bases; nucleotides outside the gene matches: 14. The length of the CDR3 is 16 residues. CDR3 sequence: CASSQGTSGGGVIRYF. CDR3 DNA: TGCGCCAGCAGTCAGGGGACTAGCGGGGGGGGTGTCATTCGGTATTTT.

The genes are TRBV19 and TRBJ2-3, with 8 bases identical to TRBD2. The CDR3 is made up of 15 amino acids. The junction had 4 bases not matched to a gene; V was cut back by 1 base and J by 4 bases. CDR1 and CDR2 (germline): LNHDA, SQIVND (reference sequence). Here the CDR3 reads CASSIASGGADTQYF. DNA of the CDR3: TGTGCCAGTAGTATAGCCAGCGGGGGTGCAGATACGCAGTATTTT.

The V and J genes are TRBV30 and TRBJ1-6; a possible D gene is TRBD1 (5 bases). The V gene's germline CDR1 is GTSNPN and CDR2 SVGIG (reference sequence). V was trimmed by 4 bases and J by 0 bases, leaving 10 bases between them. The CDR3 is 15 amino acids. The CDR3 spells CAWTRGGSYNSPLHF. Written as DNA, the CDR3 is TGTGCCTGGACGAGGGGAGGCTCCTATAATTCACCCCTCCACTTT.

The chain recombines TRBV6-1 with TRBJ1-2, with D perhaps TRBD1 (5 bases). Trimming pared 3 bases from V and 1 base from J, leaving 15 bases between. The CDR3 is made up of 16 amino acids. The germline V gene has CDR1 MNHNS and CDR2 SASEGT. The CDR3 coding sequence is TGTGCCAGCAGTGATGGGGCCTACAAGTTTAACTATGGCTACACCTTC. Residues: CASSDGAYKFNYGYTF.

This clone was observed a few times. CDR3 DNA sequence: TGTGCCAGCACGGGGGGAAGGGGCACTGAAGCTTTCTTT. Translation gives CASTGGRGTEAFF. The chain links TRBV6-5 to TRBJ1-1; D may be TRBD1 (5 bases). Germline CDR1 reads MNHEY; CDR2 reads SVGAGI. This CDR3 contains 13 residues. Between the trimmed V and J ends, which lost 7 bases and 4 bases, there was a span of 13 bases.

This clone was picked up one time. The chain employs TRBV14 and TRBJ1-2; D may be TRBD1 (5 bases). The CDR3 loop spans 13 amino acids. V lost 4 bases, J lost 8 bases, and 14 bases lay in between. Germline lookup yields CDR1 SGHDN and CDR2 FVKESK. The CDR3 region has the DNA TGTGCCAGCAGCCGCGCAGGGATGTTCGGCTACACCTTC. Translated, it gives CASSRAGMFGYTF.

The V call is TRBV11-2, the J call TRBJ2-5; TRBD1 matches 7 bases. The ends lost 5 bases at V and 1 base at J; junction bases unmatched: 7. Germline V gene sequence: CDR1 SGHAT, CDR2 FQNNGV. The CDR3 runs 15 residues. The DNA for the CDR3 is TGTGCCAGCAGCGTCCACCGGGACAGCCAAGAGACCCAGTACTTC. Its protein is CASSVHRDSQETQYF.

The gene calls are TRBV12-3 or TRBV12-4 and TRBJ1-1, with D tentatively TRBD1 (6 bases). The CDR3 is 13 residues long. Deletions cut 3 bases from V and 3 bases from J, with 8 bases between. The DNA for the CDR3 is TGTGCCAGCAGTTTCTCAGGGGACACTGAAGCTTTCTTT. This encodes CASSFSGDTEAFF.

The gene calls are TRBV7-8 and TRBJ1-5, with D possibly matching TRBD1 (5 bases). Trimming shortened V by 4 bases and J by 0 bases, and 10 bases separated the two germline ends. Germline V gene lookup returns CDR1 SGHVS and CDR2 FQNEAQ. This CDR3 region has 15 residues. The CDR3 coding sequence is TGTGCCAGCAGCTCCGGGGGTTATAGCAATCAGCCCCAGCATTTT. Translated, it gives CASSSGGYSNQPQHF.

The rearrangement joins TRBV4-1 to TRBJ2-4; 13 nucleotides agree with TRBD2. The V segment lost 2 bases and the J segment 3 bases; nucleotides outside the gene matches: 7. Germline loops: CDR1 MGHRA, CDR2 YSYEKL. The CDR3 extends over 18 amino acids. Here the CDR3 reads CASSQQTSGGAVKNIQYF. The CDR3 DNA reads as TGCGCCAGCAGCCAACAAACTAGCGGGGGGGCCGTCAAAAACATTCAGTACTTC.

The chain recombines TRBV7-6 with TRBJ2-3, with D perhaps matching TRBD1 (6 bases). CDR1 and CDR2 (germline): SGHVS, FNYEAQ. This CDR3 is 15 amino acids long. The V and J ends lost 5 bases and 0 bases respectively, with 12 bases between them. The CDR3 sequence: CASSHRQASTDTQYF. CDR3 bases: TGTGCCAGCAGCCATCGACAGGCCAGCACAGATACGCAGTATTTT.

Concerning this clone itself: The identical CDR3 is also encoded by other nucleotide sequences in the sample. J is TRBJ2-7 and V is TRBV30; 7 bases agree with TRBD1. The CDR3 sequence is 11 residues long. Looked up from germline, CDR1 is GTSNPN and CDR2 is SVGIG (reference sequence). V gave up 3 bases and J gave up 4 bases; unmatched junction bases: 0. CDR3 DNA: TGTGCCTGGAGCAGGGGGTACGAGCAGTACTTC. Its protein product is CAWSRGYEQYF.

The genes are TRBV10-3 and TRBJ1-3, with 8 bases aligning to TRBD1. Germline-derived CDR1 and CDR2 are ENHRY and SYGVKD. V dropped 6 bases and J dropped 4; count of bases not matched to a gene: 5. This CDR3 comprises 14 residues. CDR3 bases: TGTGCCATCAGAGCTACAGGGGGAGGAAACACCATATATTTT. It specifies CAIRATGGGNTIYF.

The gene calls are TRBV6-5 and TRBJ2-4; tentative D call: TRBD1 (6 bases). Germline V lookup: CDR1 MNHEY, CDR2 SVGAGI. V gave up 2 bases and J gave up 3 bases, with 14 bases separating them. CDR3 length: 16 residues. The CDR3 DNA reads as TGTGCCAGCAGTTACCAAACAGGGTTAGGCAAAAACATTCAGTACTTC. Protein product: CASSYQTGLGKNIQYF.

CDR3 bases: TGTGCCAGCAGTTCGTTGGGACTAGCGGGGGGGCCGGATACGCAGTATTTT. This translates into CASSSLGLAGGPDTQYF. V usage is TRBV28 and J usage is TRBJ2-3; 16 nucleotides align to TRBD2. There are 17 residues in the CDR3. The germline CDR1 and CDR2 sequences are MDHEN and SYDVKM. V lost 4 bases, J lost 6 bases, and 7 bases stayed unmatched. The full variable domain, its missing parts supplied by reference TRBV28 and TRBJ2-3, is DVKVTQSSRYLVKRTGEKVFLECVQDMDHENMFWYRQDPGLGLRLIYFSYDVKMKEKGDIPEGYSVSREKKERFSLILESASTNQTSMYLCASSSLGLAGGPDTQYFGPGTRLTVL.

This clone was detected many times. Here the CDR3 DNA reads TGCGCCAGCAGCTTGGCCGGGGGGAACAATGGCTACACCTTC. It encodes CASSLAGGNNGYTF. This sequence joins TRBV5-1 and TRBJ1-2; a possible D gene is TRBD1 (5 bases). V lost 0 bases and J lost 6, with 12 bases in between. CDR1 is SGHRS, CDR2 YFSETQ, per germline. This CDR3 is built from 14 residues.

The chain carries TRBV5-1 and TRBJ2-3; 8 bases match TRBD2. CDR1 SGHRS and CDR2 YFSETQ come from the germline V gene. This CDR3 is built from 15 residues. The V gene end was trimmed by 0 bases and the J gene end by 3 bases; junction bases not matched to a gene: 3. The CDR3 protein is CASSLAASGTDTQYF. The CDR3, as DNA: TGCGCCAGCAGCTTGGCGGCTAGCGGGACAGATACGCAGTATTTT. Filled out from reference TRBV5-1 and TRBJ2-3, the complete variable domain reads KAGVTQTPRYLIKTRGQQVTLSCSPISGHRSVSWYQQTPGQGLQFLFEYFSETQRNKGNFPGRFSGRQFSNSRSEMNVSTLELGDSALYLCASSLAASGTDTQYFGPGTRLTVL.

V gene TRBV27 combines with J gene TRBJ1-6; 9 bases are shared with TRBD1. V trimming: 3 bases; J trimming: 7 bases; junction bases outside the gene matches: 4. CDR3 length: 15 amino acids. CDR1 MNHEY and CDR2 SMNVEV come from the germline V gene (reference sequence). This chain's CDR3 is CASSFTDRGNSPLHF. In DNA, the CDR3 is TGTGCCAGCAGTTTTACGGACAGGGGAAATTCACCCCTCCACTTT.

V is TRBV25-1 and J is TRBJ1-5, with a tentative D call TRBD1 (6 bases). V lost 7 bases and J lost 2, with 12 bases in between. In germline, CDR1 is MGHDK, CDR2 SYGVNS. This CDR3 has 14 amino acids. CDR3 sequence: CASTPGAGNQPQHF. CDR3 DNA: TGTGCCAGCACTCCAGGGGCTGGCAATCAGCCCCAGCATTTT.

V gene TRBV19 combines with J gene TRBJ2-3; D is uncertain. Germline V gives CDR1 LNHDA, CDR2 SQIVND (reference sequence). The CDR3 runs to 14 residues. Between the trimmed V and J ends, which lost 4 bases and 0 bases, there was a span of 8 bases. CDR3 coding DNA: TGTGCCAGTAGTAGAAGACAAAGCACAGATACGCAGTATTTT. Its protein product is CASSRRQSTDTQYF.